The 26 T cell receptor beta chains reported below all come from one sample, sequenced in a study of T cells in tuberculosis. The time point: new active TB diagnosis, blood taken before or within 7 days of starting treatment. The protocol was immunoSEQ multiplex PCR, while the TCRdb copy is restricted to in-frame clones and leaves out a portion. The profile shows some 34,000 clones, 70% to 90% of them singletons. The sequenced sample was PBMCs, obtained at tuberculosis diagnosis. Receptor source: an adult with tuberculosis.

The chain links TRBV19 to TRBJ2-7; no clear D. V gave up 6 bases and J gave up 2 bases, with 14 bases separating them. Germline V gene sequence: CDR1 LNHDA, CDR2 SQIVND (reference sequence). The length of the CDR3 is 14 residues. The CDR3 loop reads CASSLRHTAYEQYF. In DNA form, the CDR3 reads TGTGCCAGTAGCCTCCGTCACACAGCCTACGAGCAGTACTTC.

As DNA, the CDR3 is TGTGCCAGCTCACCCGTTCTGTGGGAGCGAGACCAAGAGACCCAGTACTTC. This sequence encodes CASSPVLWERDQETQYF. The chain employs TRBV18 and TRBJ2-5; maybe TRBD2 (5 bases). The germline gives CDR1 KGHSH, CDR2 LQKENI. The CDR3 is 17 residues long. Trimming shortened V by 3 bases and J by 0 bases, and 17 bases separated the two germline ends. Using reference TRBV18 and TRBJ2-5 for the parts outside the CDR3, the full variable domain is NAGVMQNPRHLVRRRGQEARLRCSPMKGHSHVYWYRQLPEEGLKFMVYLQKENIIDESGMPKERFSAEFPKEGPSILRIQQVVRGDSAAYFCASSPVLWERDQETQYFGPGTRLLVL.

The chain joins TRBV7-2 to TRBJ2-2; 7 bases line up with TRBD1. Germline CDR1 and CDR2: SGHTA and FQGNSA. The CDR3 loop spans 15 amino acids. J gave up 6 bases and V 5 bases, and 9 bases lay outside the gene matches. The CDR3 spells CASSQTGSSAGELFF. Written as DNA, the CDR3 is TGTGCCAGCAGCCAGACAGGGAGTAGCGCCGGGGAGCTGTTTTTT. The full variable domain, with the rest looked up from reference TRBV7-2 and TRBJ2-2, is GAGVSQSPSNKVTEKGKDVELRCDPISGHTALYWYRQSLGQGLEFLIYFQGNSAPDKSGLPSDRFSAERTGGSVSTLTIQRTQQEDSAVYLCASSQTGSSAGELFFGEGSRLTVL.

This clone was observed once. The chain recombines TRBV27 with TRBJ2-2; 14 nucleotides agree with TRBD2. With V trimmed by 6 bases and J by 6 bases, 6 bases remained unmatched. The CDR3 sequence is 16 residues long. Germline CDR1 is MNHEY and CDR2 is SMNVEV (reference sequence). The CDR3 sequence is CASSHGTSGRPGELFF. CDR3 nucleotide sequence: TGTGCCAGCAGCCATGGGACTAGCGGGAGACCCGGGGAGCTGTTTTTT.

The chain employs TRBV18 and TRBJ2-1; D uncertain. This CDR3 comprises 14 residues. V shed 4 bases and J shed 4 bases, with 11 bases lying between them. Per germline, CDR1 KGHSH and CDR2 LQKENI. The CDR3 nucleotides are TGTGCCAGCTCACTACCAACAGCTTACAATGAGCAGTTCTTC. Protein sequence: CASSLPTAYNEQFF.

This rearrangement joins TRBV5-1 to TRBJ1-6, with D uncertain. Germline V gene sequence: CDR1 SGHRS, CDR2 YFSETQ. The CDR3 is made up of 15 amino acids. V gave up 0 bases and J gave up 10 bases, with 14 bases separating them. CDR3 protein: CASSLGTLIDSPLHF. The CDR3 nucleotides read TGCGCCAGCAGCTTGGGGACTTTAATAGACTCACCCCTCCACTTT.

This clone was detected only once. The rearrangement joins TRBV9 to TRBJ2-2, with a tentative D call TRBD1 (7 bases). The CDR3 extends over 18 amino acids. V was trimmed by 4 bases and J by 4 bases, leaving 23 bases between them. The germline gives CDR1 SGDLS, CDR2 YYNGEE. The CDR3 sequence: CASSISTNQGGRTGELFF. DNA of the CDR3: TGTGCCAGCAGCATCTCCACCAACCAGGGGGGTCGCACCGGGGAGCTGTTTTTT.

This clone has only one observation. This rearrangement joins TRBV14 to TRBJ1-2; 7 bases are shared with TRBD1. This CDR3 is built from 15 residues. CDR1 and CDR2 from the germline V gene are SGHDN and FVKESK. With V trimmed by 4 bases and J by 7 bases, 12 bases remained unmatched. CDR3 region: CASSPSGTASGGYTF. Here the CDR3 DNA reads TGTGCCAGCAGCCCATCCGGGACAGCGTCCGGTGGCTACACCTTC.

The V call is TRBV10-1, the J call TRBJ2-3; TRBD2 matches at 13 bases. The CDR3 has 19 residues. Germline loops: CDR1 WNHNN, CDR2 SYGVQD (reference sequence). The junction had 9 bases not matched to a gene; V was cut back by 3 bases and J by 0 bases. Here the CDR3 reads CASSDVGTSGIPSTDTQYF. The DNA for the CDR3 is TGCGCCAGCAGTGATGTGGGGACTAGCGGGATCCCCAGCACAGATACGCAGTATTTT.

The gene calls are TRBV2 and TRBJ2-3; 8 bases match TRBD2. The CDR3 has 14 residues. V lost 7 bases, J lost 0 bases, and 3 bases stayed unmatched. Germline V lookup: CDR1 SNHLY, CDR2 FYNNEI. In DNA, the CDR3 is TGTGCCAGCACGCGGGGGGCTAGCACAGATACGCAGTATTTT. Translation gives CASTRGASTDTQYF.

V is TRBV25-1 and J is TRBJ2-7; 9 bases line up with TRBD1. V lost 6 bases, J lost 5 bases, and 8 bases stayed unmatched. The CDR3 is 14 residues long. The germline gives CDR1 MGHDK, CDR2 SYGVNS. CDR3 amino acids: CASRETGGNNEQYF. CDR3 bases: TGTGCCAGCAGAGAGACAGGGGGAAACAACGAGCAGTACTTC.

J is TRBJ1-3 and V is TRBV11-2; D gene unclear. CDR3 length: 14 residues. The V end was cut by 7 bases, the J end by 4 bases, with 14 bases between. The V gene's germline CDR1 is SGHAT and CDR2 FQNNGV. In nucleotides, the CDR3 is TGTGCCAGCAATCCGGGTTTTACGGGAAACACCATATATTTT. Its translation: CASNPGFTGNTIYF.

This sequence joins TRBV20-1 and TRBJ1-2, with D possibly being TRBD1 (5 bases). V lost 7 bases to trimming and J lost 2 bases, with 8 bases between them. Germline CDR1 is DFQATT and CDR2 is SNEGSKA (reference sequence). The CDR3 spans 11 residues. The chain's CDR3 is CSDDSNYGYTF. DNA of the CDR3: TGCAGTGACGACAGCAACTATGGCTACACCTTC.

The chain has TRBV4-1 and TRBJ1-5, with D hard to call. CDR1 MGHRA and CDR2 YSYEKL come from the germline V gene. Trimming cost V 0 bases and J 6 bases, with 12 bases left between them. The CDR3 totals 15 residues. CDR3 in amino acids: CASSQERRAGQPQHF. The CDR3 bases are TGCGCCAGCAGCCAAGAAAGGAGGGCCGGTCAGCCCCAGCATTTT.

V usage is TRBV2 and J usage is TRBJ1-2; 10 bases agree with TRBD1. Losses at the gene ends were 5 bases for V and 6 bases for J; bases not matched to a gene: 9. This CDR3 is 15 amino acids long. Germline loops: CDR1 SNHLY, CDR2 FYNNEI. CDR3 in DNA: TGTGCCAGCAGTAGGGACAGGGGCCGTGCAGATGGCTACACCTTC. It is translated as CASSRDRGRADGYTF.

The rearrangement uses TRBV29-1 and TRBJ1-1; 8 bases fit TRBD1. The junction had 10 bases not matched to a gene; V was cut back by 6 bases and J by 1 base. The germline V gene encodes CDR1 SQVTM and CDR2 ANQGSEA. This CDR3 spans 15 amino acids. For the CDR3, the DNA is TGCAGCGTGGCCGGACAGGGAGGCGCGAACACTGAAGCTTTCTTT. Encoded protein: CSVAGQGGANTEAFF.

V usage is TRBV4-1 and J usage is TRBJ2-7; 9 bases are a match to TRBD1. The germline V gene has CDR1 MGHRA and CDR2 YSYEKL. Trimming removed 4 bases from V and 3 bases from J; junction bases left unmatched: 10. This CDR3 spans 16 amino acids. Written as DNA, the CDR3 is TGCGCCAGCAGCCGGGAGGGGAGACAGGGGGTCTACGAGCAGTACTTC. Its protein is CASSREGRQGVYEQYF.

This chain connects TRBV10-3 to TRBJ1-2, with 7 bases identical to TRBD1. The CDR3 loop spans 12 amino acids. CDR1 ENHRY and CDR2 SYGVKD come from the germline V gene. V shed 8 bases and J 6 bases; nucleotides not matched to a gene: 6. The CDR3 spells CAIGRQGDGYTF. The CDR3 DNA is TGTGCCATCGGTCGGCAGGGGGATGGCTACACCTTC.

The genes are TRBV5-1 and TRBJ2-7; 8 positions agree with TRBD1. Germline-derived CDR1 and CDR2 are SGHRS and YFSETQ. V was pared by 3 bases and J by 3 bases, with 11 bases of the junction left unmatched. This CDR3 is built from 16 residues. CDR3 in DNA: TGCGCCAGCAGCTCCGATCGGACAGGGAGAATCTACGAGCAGTACTTC. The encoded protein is CASSSDRTGRIYEQYF.

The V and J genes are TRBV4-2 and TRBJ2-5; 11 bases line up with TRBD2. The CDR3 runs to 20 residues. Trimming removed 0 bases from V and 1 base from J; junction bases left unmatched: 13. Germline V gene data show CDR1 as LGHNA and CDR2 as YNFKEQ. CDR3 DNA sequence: TGTGCCAGCAGCCAAGATCTGCCTAGCGGGGGGTTGGGGGGCCAAGAGACCCAGTACTTC. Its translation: CASSQDLPSGGLGGQETQYF.

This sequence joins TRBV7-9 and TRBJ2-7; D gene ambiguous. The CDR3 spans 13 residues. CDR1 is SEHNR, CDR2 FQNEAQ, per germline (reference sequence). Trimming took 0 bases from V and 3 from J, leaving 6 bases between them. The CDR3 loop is CASSLAEVYEQYF. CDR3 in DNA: TGTGCCAGCAGCTTAGCCGAGGTCTACGAGCAGTACTTC. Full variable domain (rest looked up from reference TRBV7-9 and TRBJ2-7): DTGVSQNPRHKITKRGQNVTFRCDPISEHNRLYWYRQTLGQGPEFLTYFQNEAQLEKSRLLSDRFSAERPKGSFSTLEIQRTEQGDSAMYLCASSLAEVYEQYFGPGTRLTVT.

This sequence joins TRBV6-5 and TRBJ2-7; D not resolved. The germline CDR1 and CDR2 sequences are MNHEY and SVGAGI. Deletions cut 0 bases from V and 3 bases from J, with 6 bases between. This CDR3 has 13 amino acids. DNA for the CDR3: TGTGCCAGCAGTTACTCTGGCAGCTACGAGCAGTACTTC. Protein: CASSYSGSYEQYF.

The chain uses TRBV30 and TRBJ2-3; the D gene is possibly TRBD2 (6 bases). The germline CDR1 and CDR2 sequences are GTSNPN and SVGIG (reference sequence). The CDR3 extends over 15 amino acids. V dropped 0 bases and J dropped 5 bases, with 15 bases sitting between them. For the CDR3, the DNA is TGTGCCTGGAGTGTAGGGGACTCATGGGGAGATACGCAGTATTTT. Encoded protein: CAWSVGDSWGDTQYF.

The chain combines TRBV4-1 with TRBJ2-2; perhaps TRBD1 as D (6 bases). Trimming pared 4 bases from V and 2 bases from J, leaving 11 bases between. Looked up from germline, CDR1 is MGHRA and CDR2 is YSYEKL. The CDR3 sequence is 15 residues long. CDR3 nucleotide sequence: TGCGCCAGCAGCCTCGGGACAATAAACACCGGGGAGCTGTTTTTT. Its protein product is CASSLGTINTGELFF.

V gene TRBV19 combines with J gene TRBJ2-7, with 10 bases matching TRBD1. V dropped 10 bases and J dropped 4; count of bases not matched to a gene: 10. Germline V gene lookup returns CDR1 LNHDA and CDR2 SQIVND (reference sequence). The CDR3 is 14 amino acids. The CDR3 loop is CATRSTGGLYEQYF. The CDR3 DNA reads TGTGCCACCAGATCGACAGGGGGCCTATACGAGCAGTACTTC. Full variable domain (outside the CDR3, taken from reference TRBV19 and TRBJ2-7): DGGITQSPKYLFRKEGQNVTLSCEQNLNHDAMYWYRQDPGQGLRLIYYSQIVNDFQKGDIAEGYSVSREKKESFPLTVTSAQKNPTAFYLCATRSTGGLYEQYFGPGTRLTVT.

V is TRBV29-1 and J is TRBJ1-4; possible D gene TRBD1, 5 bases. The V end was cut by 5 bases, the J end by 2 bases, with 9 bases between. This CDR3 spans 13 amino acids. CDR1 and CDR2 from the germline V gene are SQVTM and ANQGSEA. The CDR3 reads CSVRTGTNEKLFF. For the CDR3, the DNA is TGCAGCGTTCGTACAGGCACTAATGAAAAACTGTTTTTT.